The rows below give T cell receptor beta chains drawn from one sample of a study of blood T cell repertoires in COVID-19. Using immunoSEQ multiplex PCR, the repertoire was profiled, and TCRdb retains in-frame clones only, with some absent. The data contain about 130,000 clones, less than 85% of them singletons. Sequenced material: peripheral blood. The receptors stem from a woman aged 60-75 years with acute or convalescent COVID-19. The CDR3 runs from the conserved cysteine through the conserved F or W. A D gene is named only where the DNA matches it firmly. The size entry is marked missing in some rows and otherwise reads once, few, many or a size class.

v_gene	d_gene	abundance	j_gene	CDR3nt	CDR3aa
TRBV18	NA	NA	TRBJ2-3	TGTGCCAGCTCACCACCGAACATAGTGGCGGGGACTACGCAGTATTTT	CASSPPNIVAGTTQYF
TRBV5-1	NA	few	TRBJ2-7	TGCGCCAGCAGCTTGGCCGGCTCCTACGAGCAGTACTTC	CASSLAGSYEQYF
TRBV7-9	NA	NA	TRBJ2-1	TGTGCCAGCAGCTTCAGGGGGGACTATGAGCAGTTCTTC	CASSFRGDYEQFF
TRBV11-2	TRBD2	NA	TRBJ2-3	TGTGCCAGCAGCTTCCCAAGGAGTCGGGGGGGATGGACAGATACGCAGTATTTT	CASSFPRSRGGWTDTQYF
TRBV25-1	NA	NA	TRBJ2-7	TGTGCCAGCAGTGAATATAGGGGCCGCGGCTACGAGCAGTACTTC	CASSEYRGRGYEQYF
TRBV24-1	TRBD1	NA	TRBJ1-2	TGTGCCACCAGTGATGGGGCAGGGGGTTATGGCTACACCTTC	CATSDGAGGYGYTF
TRBV5-1	NA	NA	TRBJ1-1	TGCGCCAGCAGCAAGGACAGAGACACTGAAGCTTTCTTT	CASSKDRDTEAFF
TRBV2	TRBD1	NA	TRBJ1-2	TGTGCCAGCAGGGGGATTTCGGGACAGAGCCTTGTAGCTAACTATGGCTACACCTTC	CASRGISGQSLVANYGYTF
TRBV5-6	NA	NA	TRBJ1-1	TGTGCCAGCAGCTTGGGCTCAGGGATTTACACTGAAGCTTTCTTT	CASSLGSGIYTEAFF
TRBV7-6	TRBD1	NA	TRBJ1-4	TGTGCCAGCAGCTTATGGACAGGGGAGAATGAAAAACTGTTTTTT	CASSLWTGENEKLFF
TRBV6-6	TRBD1	NA	TRBJ1-1	TGTGCCAGCAGTAAGGGACAGCGGATGAACACTGAAGCTTTCTTT	CASSKGQRMNTEAFF
TRBV3-1/TRBV3-2	TRBD1	NA	TRBJ1-1	TGTGCCAGCAGCCCTGGACAGGGGGCGGCTGAAGCTTTCTTT	CASSPGQGAAEAFF
TRBV7-6	TRBD1	once	TRBJ1-6	TGTGCCAGCAGCCGGGGACAGGGGACCTTCTATAATTCACCCCTCCACTTT	CASSRGQGTFYNSPLHF
TRBV30	NA	NA	TRBJ1-6	TGTGCCTGGAGGGGCAGGGCTAATTCACCCCTCCACTTT	CAWRGRANSPLHF
TRBV6-5	NA	NA	TRBJ2-5	TGTGCCCACGGAGAGCCCCTGTACCAAGAGACCCAGTACTTC	CAHGEPLYQETQYF
TRBV19	TRBD1	NA	TRBJ1-2	TGTGCCAGTAGTCGCGGACAGGGGGCAATCTATGGCTACACCTTC	CASSRGQGAIYGYTF
TRBV12-3/TRBV12-4	NA	NA	TRBJ1-2	TGTGCCAGCAGTTTGGCCGACAGATACTACACCTTC	CASSLADRYYTF
TRBV12-5	TRBD1	once	TRBJ1-4	TGTGCTAGTGGTTCGTCAGGGGGCGAGGTTAATGAAAAACTGTTTTTT	CASGSSGGEVNEKLFF
TRBV12-5	NA	NA	TRBJ2-5	TGTGCTAGTGGTTTGGGGAGTGGGGGGCAAGAGACCCAGTACTTC	CASGLGSGGQETQYF
TRBV24-1	NA	NA	TRBJ1-2	TGTGCCACCAGTGATGCTTGGGGACTCTATGGCTACACCTTC	CATSDAWGLYGYTF
TRBV12-5	NA	NA	TRBJ1-3	TGTGCTAGTGGTGAGGACTGGAGCTCTGGAAACACCATATATTTT	CASGEDWSSGNTIYF
TRBV6-1	NA	NA	TRBJ2-3	TGTGCCAGCAGTGAGTTCGACAGGAGCACAGATACGCAGTATTTT	CASSEFDRSTDTQYF
TRBV18	NA	NA	TRBJ1-2	TGTGCCAGCTCACCAACGCGTGACAATCCCTATGGCTACACCTTC	CASSPTRDNPYGYTF
TRBV6-5	TRBD1	NA	TRBJ1-1	TGTGCCAGCAGATCCACAGGGGGTCGGAACACTGAAGCTTTCTTT	CASRSTGGRNTEAFF
TRBV6-5	NA	NA	TRBJ1-5	TGTGCCAGCAGTTTAGCGACAAGTAGCAATCAGCCCCAGCATTTT	CASSLATSSNQPQHF
TRBV4-1	NA	NA	TRBJ2-1	TGCGCCAGCAGCCAAGTTCTTCGAGGAGGGGACAATGAGCAGTTCTTC	CASSQVLRGGDNEQFF
TRBV9	NA	NA	TRBJ2-7	TGTGCCAGCAGCCCCGGAGAACACTACGAGCAGTACTTC	CASSPGEHYEQYF
TRBV2	TRBD1	NA	TRBJ1-5	TGTGCCAGCCGCGAAATAGGACAGGCTAATCAGCCCCAGCATTTT	CASREIGQANQPQHF
TRBV6-5	NA	few	TRBJ1-2	TGTGCCAGCAGTTCCCGACAAGGCCATGGCTACACCTTC	CASSSRQGHGYTF
TRBV9	NA	once	TRBJ2-5	TGTGCCAGCAGCCTGGACAGTGGGAAGACCCAGTACTTC	CASSLDSGKTQYF
TRBV6-4	NA	NA	TRBJ2-1	TGTGCCAGCAGTGACGTGACGGGGGAGCAGTTCTTC	CASSDVTGEQFF
TRBV15	NA	NA	TRBJ1-2	TGTGCCACCAGCAGAGACGGGACACTCGCAGCTAACTATGGCTACACCTTC	CATSRDGTLAANYGYTF
TRBV12-3/TRBV12-4	TRBD1	NA	TRBJ1-2	TGTGCCAGCACAAGGACAGGGTCCTATGGCTACACCTTC	CASTRTGSYGYTF
TRBV5-1	NA	NA	TRBJ2-2	TGCGCCAGCAGCTTGGTACAGGTGGAGGAGCTGTTTTTT	CASSLVQVEELFF
TRBV6-6	TRBD1	NA	TRBJ1-2	TGTGCCAGCATCTCCAGGGGGCCTAATTATGGCTACACCTTC	CASISRGPNYGYTF
TRBV6-5	TRBD2	once	TRBJ2-3	TGTGCCAGCCTGGGCGGGGGGGGTGCCGATACGCAGTATTTT	CASLGGGGADTQYF
TRBV19	NA	NA	TRBJ1-5	TGTGCCAGTATTGCCGACAGTTATAGCAATCAGCCCCAGCATTTT	CASIADSYSNQPQHF
TRBV18	NA	NA	TRBJ1-4	TGTGCCAGCTCACCATTGACAGCAACTAATGAAAAACTGTTTTTT	CASSPLTATNEKLFF
TRBV5-5	NA	once	TRBJ1-5	TGTGCCAGCAGCTTGGGGTTTCAGGGGAATCAGCCCCAGCATTTT	CASSLGFQGNQPQHF
TRBV18	TRBD1	once	TRBJ1-1	TGTGCCAGCTCACCACCTAAGGGACAGGGTGGTTCTTTCTTT	CASSPPKGQGGSFF
TRBV5-4	TRBD2	NA	TRBJ2-1	TGTGCCAGCAGCTTGGTACTAGCGGGGGGGATGATCTCCTACAATGAGCAGTTCTTC	CASSLVLAGGMISYNEQFF
TRBV6-5	TRBD1	NA	TRBJ1-5	TGTGCCAGCAACCTTGACAGGGTGGCCAATCAGCCCCAGCATTTT	CASNLDRVANQPQHF
TRBV19	NA	NA	TRBJ1-1	TGTGCCAGTAATGGGGTATGGGGCAGGGGTAATGCGAACACTGAAGCTTTCTTT	CASNGVWGRGNANTEAFF
TRBV3-1/TRBV3-2	NA	few	TRBJ1-2	TGTGCCAGCAGCCAAGAGACGGTAGGTGGGAGGAACTATGGCTACACCTTC	CASSQETVGGRNYGYTF
TRBV7-9	NA	NA	TRBJ1-2	TGTGCCAGCAGCTCCCAAGGTCCGGGGGACCACTATGGCTACACCTTC	CASSSQGPGDHYGYTF
TRBV6-5	NA	NA	TRBJ2-3	TGTGCCAGCAGCTCCACGACAGGCACAGATACGCAGTATTTT	CASSSTTGTDTQYF
TRBV19	TRBD2	NA	TRBJ2-3	TGTGCCAGTAGTACGCGACTAGCGGGGGGCACAGATACGCAGTATTTT	CASSTRLAGGTDTQYF
TRBV7-3	TRBD2	NA	TRBJ2-2	TGTGCCAGCAGCCCTCACCCCCTAGCGGGGGGCCCCGGGGAGCTGTTTTTT	CASSPHPLAGGPGELFF
TRBV7-9	NA	NA	TRBJ1-3	TGTGCCAGCAGCTTAGAGGTTGCAGGGATCACTGGAAACACCATATATTTT	CASSLEVAGITGNTIYF
TRBV3-1/TRBV3-2	TRBD2	NA	TRBJ2-1	TGTGCCAGCAGCCAAGATCTTGGCGGGGGTTCCAATGAGCAGTTCTTC	CASSQDLGGGSNEQFF
TRBV11-2	NA	NA	TRBJ2-1	TGTGCCAGCAGCCCCGCCGGGACTGGGGTCCCGGATGAGCAGTTCTTC	CASSPAGTGVPDEQFF
TRBV3-1/TRBV3-2	NA	NA	TRBJ1-4	TGTGCCAGCAGCCGGGTTACGGGGACTAATGAAAAACTGTTTTTT	CASSRVTGTNEKLFF
TRBV4-2	NA	NA	TRBJ1-1	TGTGCCAGCAGCCAATCCTGGAACACTGAAGCTTTCTTT	CASSQSWNTEAFF
TRBV2	NA	NA	TRBJ2-2	TGTGCCAGCAGTGTTGTGACTGTGAACACCGGGGAGCTGTTTTTT	CASSVVTVNTGELFF
TRBV6-5	NA	NA	TRBJ2-5	TGTGCCAGCACCCCTCCCGGGGTGACCGAGACCCAGTACTTC	CASTPPGVTETQYF